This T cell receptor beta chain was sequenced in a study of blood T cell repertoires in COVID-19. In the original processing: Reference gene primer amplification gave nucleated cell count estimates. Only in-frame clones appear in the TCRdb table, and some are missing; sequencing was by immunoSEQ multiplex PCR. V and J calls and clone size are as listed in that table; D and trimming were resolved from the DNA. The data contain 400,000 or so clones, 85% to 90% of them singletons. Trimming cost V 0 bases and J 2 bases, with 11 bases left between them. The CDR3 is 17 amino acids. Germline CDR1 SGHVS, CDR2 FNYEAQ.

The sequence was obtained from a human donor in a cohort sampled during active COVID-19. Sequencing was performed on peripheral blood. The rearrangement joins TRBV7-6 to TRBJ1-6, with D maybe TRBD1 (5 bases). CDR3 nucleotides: TGTGCCAGCAGCTTAGCTGGGGGGGTGCCCTATAATTCACCCCTCCACTTT. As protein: CASSLAGGVPYNSPLHF.